These 31 T cell receptor beta chains share one sample of origin, sequenced in a study of T cells in women clearing cervical HPV infection. This table comes from immunoSEQ multiplex PCR, and its TCRdb copy is limited to in-frame clones, with some not included. This sample lists about 30,000 clones; its ten largest clones have under 7.5%. Sequenced: blood buffy coat. Every receptor here comes from a woman between 18 and 70 years old with a cervical HPV16 infection that either progressed to CIN3+ or cleared (not recorded which).

The CDR3 sequence: CASSLPTTGEFDNSPLHF. CDR3 DNA (partial): TGCGCCAGCAGCCTCCCGACGACAGGGGAGTTTGATAATTCACCC. V and J are TRBV4-1 and TRBJ1-6; 8 bases are shared with TRBD1. The read halts 3 residues ahead of the CDR3 end, with the missing end drawn from the germline J gene. The germline V gene has CDR1 MGHRA and CDR2 YSYEKL. This CDR3 contains 18 residues. With V trimmed by 4 bases and J by 5 bases, 13 bases remained unmatched.

Regarding this clone: The read falls 3 residues short of the CDR3 end, and the missing part is taken from the germline J gene. The same CDR3 arises from other DNA sequences in this sample as well. This chain connects TRBV11-2 to TRBJ1-2; TRBD1 might be the D (6 bases). The germline V and J ends were trimmed by 0 bases and 6 bases, with 14 bases remaining between them. Germline V gene data show CDR1 as SGHAT and CDR2 as FQNNGV. This CDR3 region has 15 residues. CDR3 DNA (partial): TGTGCCAGCAGCTTAGATCTGCAGGGGTATAATGGC. This gives the protein CASSLDLQGYNG. The CDR3 as a whole reads CASSLDLQGYNGYTF.

CDR3 sequence: CASSLRTGADTQYF. CDR3 DNA, as far as it was read: TGTGCCAGCAGCCTCAGGACAGGGGCAGATACG. The genes are TRBV5-8 and TRBJ2-3, with 9 bases that match TRBD1. The sequenced fragment ends 3 residues before the CDR3 boundary, so the rest is inferred from the germline J gene. The germline CDR1 and CDR2 sequences are SGHTS and YDEGEE. The CDR3 length is 14 residues. After removal of 4 bases from V and 4 bases from J, the junction contained 4 bases not matched to a gene.

Concerning this clone: The missing CDR3 end, 3 residues past where the read stops, is filled in from the germline J gene. J is TRBJ2-1 and V is TRBV28; D gene unclear. Germline loops: CDR1 MDHEN, CDR2 SYDVKM. Trimming removed 6 bases at V and 0 bases at J, with 12 bases between. This CDR3 is 15 amino acids long. CDR3 protein: CASSSDGSSYNEQFF. The DNA read from the CDR3 is TGTGCCAGCAGCTCAGATGGCAGCTCCTACAATGAG. Combining the CDR3 with reference TRBV28 and TRBJ2-1 gives the whole variable domain DVKVTQSSRYLVKRTGEKVFLECVQDMDHENMFWYRQDPGLGLRLIYFSYDVKMKEKGDIPEGYSVSREKKERFSLILESASTNQTSMYLCASSSDGSSYNEQFFGPGTRLTVL.

In regard to this clone: The sequence runs out 3 residues before the end of the CDR3; the remainder is reconstructed from the germline J gene. This sequence joins TRBV7-8 and TRBJ2-3; 9 bases are a match to TRBD2. Germline V gene sequence: CDR1 SGHVS, CDR2 FQNEAQ. The junction had 12 bases not matched to a gene; V was cut back by 5 bases and J by 6 bases. CDR3 length: 16 amino acids. CDR3 residues: CASSPAASGVRDTQYF. The DNA read from the CDR3 is TGTGCCAGCAGCCCAGCCGCTAGCGGGGTCAGGGATACG. Together with reference TRBV7-8 and TRBJ2-3, the CDR3 gives the full variable domain: GAGVSQSPRYKVAKRGQDVALRCDPISGHVSLFWYQQALGQGPEFLTYFQNEAQLDKSGLPSDRFFAERPEGSVSTLKIQRTQQEDSAVYLCASSPAASGVRDTQYFGPGTRLTVL.

Turning to this clone: The missing CDR3 end, 3 residues past where the read stops, is filled in from the germline J gene. V is TRBV7-6 and J is TRBJ2-7; D unclear. The germline gives CDR1 SGHVS, CDR2 FNYEAQ. This CDR3 has 13 residues. Trimming took off 5 bases at V and 1 base at J, with 9 bases between the two ends. The CDR3 reads CASSAGSSYEQYF. The CDR3 bases that were read are TGTGCCAGCAGCGCCGGTAGTTCCTACGAG.

A note on this clone: Read coverage stops 3 residues before the CDR3 terminus; the germline J gene supplies the remainder. The J gene is TRBJ2-5, the V gene TRBV19; the D is unclear. This CDR3 has 11 amino acids. In germline, CDR1 is LNHDA, CDR2 SQIVND (reference sequence). The V end was cut by 4 bases, the J end by 5 bases, with 5 bases between. Partial CDR3 DNA: TGTGCCAGTAGTACGTCGGAGACC. This gives the protein CASSTSET. The full CDR3 sequence reads CASSTSETQYF.

As to this clone: The read stops 3 residues short of the end of the CDR3; the missing end is completed from the germline J gene. The rearrangement uses TRBV6-2 or TRBV6-3 and TRBJ2-3; D is perhaps TRBD2 (6 bases). V was trimmed by 6 bases and J by 3 bases, leaving 13 bases between them. Germline CDR1 is MNHEY and CDR2 is SVGEGT. This CDR3 has 14 residues. The CDR3 here is CASSLRLETDTQYF. The sequenced part of the CDR3 DNA is TGTGCCAGCAGCCTAAGACTAGAGACAGATACG.

CDR3 sequence reads: CASSTTGTSISLGTGELFF. CDR3 DNA (partial): TGTGCCAGTAGTACAACCGGGACTAGCATATCCTTGGGCACCGGGGAG. The chain combines TRBV19 with TRBJ2-2; TRBD2 aligns across 9 bases. The CDR3 end lies 3 residues beyond the end of the read and is filled in from the germline J gene. Germline V lookup: CDR1 LNHDA, CDR2 SQIVND (reference sequence). This CDR3 region has 19 residues. The junction had 16 bases not matched to a gene; V was cut back by 4 bases and J by 4 bases.

Comment on this clone: Read coverage stops 3 residues before the CDR3 terminus; the germline J gene supplies the remainder. The rearrangement joins TRBV2 to TRBJ1-5; TRBD1 matches at 9 bases. Germline V gives CDR1 SNHLY, CDR2 FYNNEI. J was trimmed by 0 bases and V by 6 bases; bases with no gene match: 9. The CDR3 totals 17 residues. The CDR3 here is CASRAGTGNNSNQPQHF. CDR3 DNA (partial): TGTGCCAGCAGAGCCGGGACAGGGAATAATAGCAATCAGCCC.

A remark on this clone: Coverage ceases 3 residues before the CDR3 finishes, and the germline J gene fills in the end. The chain uses TRBV6-1 and TRBJ1-1; perhaps TRBD1 as D (6 bases). V lost 1 base and J 1 base, leaving 7 bases between the germline ends. CDR3 length equals 14 residues. Germline V gives CDR1 MNHNS, CDR2 SASEGT. CDR3 in amino acids: CASSEGQENTEAFF. Incomplete CDR3 DNA: TGTGCCAGCAGTGAAGGACAGGAGAACACTGAA.

The sequenced CDR3 bases are TGTGCCAGCAGCCAAGGACTCACAACCACTCAAGAGACC. It codes for CASSQGLTTTQET. From start to end, the CDR3 is CASSQGLTTTQETQYF. The J gene is TRBJ2-5, the V gene TRBV14; D gene ambiguous. The read terminates 3 residues before the CDR3 end, so the remaining end is supplied by the germline J gene. The CDR3 contains 16 residues. V was clipped by 1 base and J by 2 bases, with 14 bases between them. Germline assignment: CDR1 SGHDN and CDR2 FVKESK.

Turning to this clone: Read data end 3 residues before the CDR3 end; the end is taken from the germline J gene. V and J are TRBV18 and TRBJ2-1; tentatively, D is TRBD1 or TRBD2 (6 bases each). From germline, CDR1 is KGHSH and CDR2 LQKENI. The CDR3 runs to 17 residues. V dropped 3 bases and J dropped 7 bases, with 22 bases sitting between them. The sequenced part of the CDR3 DNA is TGTGCCAGCTCACCTATGACCGTACAGGGAGGAGGGAATGAG. Translation gives CASSPMTVQGGGNE. The entire CDR3 protein reads CASSPMTVQGGGNEQFF.

Comments on this clone: The read terminates 3 residues before the CDR3 end, so the remaining end is supplied by the germline J gene. The gene calls are TRBV4-1 and TRBJ2-3; D possibly matches TRBD1 or TRBD2 (5 bases each). This CDR3 has 13 residues. Germline CDR1 and CDR2: MGHRA and YSYEKL. V was clipped by 7 bases and J by 4 bases, with 12 bases between them. CDR3 sequence: CASMQRGADTQYF. The DNA read from the CDR3 is TGCGCCAGCATGCAACGAGGGGCAGATACG.

A remark on this clone: The read terminates 3 residues before the CDR3 end, so the remaining end is supplied by the germline J gene. The gene calls are TRBV12-3 or TRBV12-4 and TRBJ2-5; a weak D match, TRBD1 (5 bases). V was cut by 4 bases and J by 5 bases, with 14 bases left in between. This CDR3 has 14 residues. The CDR3 bases that were read are TGTGCCAGCAGTTCTTTTGGGGCCACGGAGACC. It is translated as CASSSFGATET. In full, the CDR3 is CASSSFGATETQYF.

Comments on this clone: The read ends 3 residues before the CDR3 terminus; that terminus is restored from the germline J gene. The chain combines TRBV18 with TRBJ2-3; TRBD2 matches 7 bases. CDR3 length equals 15 residues. Per germline, CDR1 KGHSH and CDR2 LQKENI. J was trimmed by 4 bases and V by 0 bases; bases with no gene match: 4. The CDR3 spells CASSPPLGGADTQYF. The covered CDR3 bases are TGTGCCAGCTCACCACCCCTGGGGGGGGCAGATACG.

CDR3 DNA, as far as it was read: TGCAGTCCTATGTCTCGGGGGGGCCTGGTGGATGAG. This codes for CSPMSRGGLVDE. In full, the CDR3 reads CSPMSRGGLVDEQFF. The chain is built from TRBV20-1 and TRBJ2-1, with 8 bases matching TRBD2. From the germline J gene comes the end of the CDR3, since the read stops 3 residues before it. This CDR3 is 15 amino acids long. V trimming: 8 bases; J trimming: 8 bases; junction bases outside the gene matches: 17. In germline, CDR1 is DFQATT, CDR2 SNEGSKA (reference sequence).

Comment on this clone: The read stops 3 residues short of the end of the CDR3; the missing end is completed from the germline J gene. V usage is TRBV20-1 and J usage is TRBJ1-2; no clear D. The CDR3 contains 15 residues. Germline V gene data show CDR1 as DFQATT and CDR2 as SNEGSKA (reference sequence). With 0 bases removed from V and 7 bases from J, the gap between germline ends came to 18 bases. The CDR3: CSARDDLGSRGGYTF. The sequenced part of the CDR3 DNA is TGCAGTGCTAGAGATGATTTGGGCAGCCGGGGTGGC.

The CDR3 protein is CASSIDLTPAYEQYF. The sequenced CDR3 bases are TGTGCCAGTAGTATAGATCTCACACCCGCCTACGAG. The rearrangement joins TRBV19 to TRBJ2-7; D unclear. The read ends 3 residues early relative to the CDR3; the germline J gene fills the gap. Germline CDR1 and CDR2: LNHDA and SQIVND (reference sequence). Trimming pared 0 bases from V and 2 bases from J, leaving 11 bases between. The CDR3 loop spans 15 amino acids.

Concerning this clone: The read comes to an end 3 residues before the CDR3 does, leaving the germline J gene to fill in the end. This sequence joins TRBV19 and TRBJ2-1; 7 bases agree with TRBD2. The ends lost 2 bases at V and 0 bases at J; junction bases unmatched: 7. The CDR3 extends over 17 amino acids. Germline assignment: CDR1 LNHDA and CDR2 SQIVND (reference sequence). CDR3 amino acids: CASSIRGDLSSYNEQFF. CDR3 bases read: TGTGCCAGTAGTATACGGGGGGATCTGAGCTCCTACAATGAG.

CDR3 DNA (partial): TGCAGCGTTTCCGGGACGGGGGATTCACCC. This sequence encodes CSVSGTGDSP. The entire CDR3 protein is CSVSGTGDSPLHF. V is TRBV29-1 and J is TRBJ1-6; D may be TRBD1 (5 bases). The DNA ends 3 residues before the CDR3 does, and the rest of the CDR3 is filled in from the germline J gene. This CDR3 has 13 residues. Germline CDR1 reads SQVTM; CDR2 reads ANQGSEA. The ends were cut back, 5 bases at V and 8 bases at J, with 13 bases in the middle.

To note about this clone: The read ends 3 residues early relative to the CDR3; the germline J gene fills the gap. This sequence joins TRBV7-4 and TRBJ2-7, with D perhaps being TRBD1 or TRBD2 (5 bases each). The CDR3 has 17 amino acids. The germline V and J ends were trimmed by 1 base and 3 bases, with 19 bases remaining between them. Germline CDR1 and CDR2: SGHVT and SQSDAQ. The CDR3 protein is CASSLGVEGRRGYEQYF. CDR3 DNA, as far as it was read: TGTGCCAGCAGCTTAGGGGTCGAGGGGCGACGAGGCTACGAG.

About this clone itself: Sequencing ends 3 residues short of the CDR3 end; the germline J gene provides the rest. V and J are TRBV2 and TRBJ1-5, with D possibly being TRBD1 (6 bases). From germline, CDR1 is SNHLY and CDR2 FYNNEI. V was clipped by 7 bases and J by 5 bases, with 12 bases between them. The CDR3 covers 13 residues. The CDR3 is CASNNQGHQPQHF. The covered CDR3 bases are TGTGCCAGCAATAACCAGGGGCATCAGCCC.

A note on this clone: The CDR3 extends 3 residues past the end of the read, so its final part is completed from the germline J gene. The V call is TRBV7-9, the J call TRBJ1-2; D perhaps matches TRBD1 (6 bases). The CDR3 covers 15 residues. Germline lookup yields CDR1 SEHNR and CDR2 FQNEAQ (reference sequence). V was clipped by 6 bases and J by 0 bases, with 14 bases between them. This CDR3 reads CASRHRDTPNYGYTF. CDR3 DNA, as far as it was read: TGTGCCAGCAGACACCGGGACACCCCTAACTATGGC.

A remark on this clone: The read ends 3 residues before the CDR3 terminus; that terminus is restored from the germline J gene. The chain carries TRBV2 and TRBJ1-5, with D perhaps TRBD1 (6 bases). The V end was cut by 3 bases, the J end by 2 bases, with 8 bases between. In germline, CDR1 is SNHLY, CDR2 FYNNEI. There are 14 residues in the CDR3. CDR3 DNA (partial): TGTGCCAGCAGTGATCGACAGGGCAATCAGCCC. It codes for CASSDRQGNQP. The complete CDR3 reads CASSDRQGNQPQHF.

Notes on this clone: The DNA ends 3 residues before the CDR3 does, and the rest of the CDR3 is filled in from the germline J gene. The chain combines TRBV5-1 with TRBJ2-5; no clear D. This CDR3 is built from 13 residues. V was trimmed by 5 bases and J by 3 bases, leaving 11 bases between them. Germline V gene data show CDR1 as SGHRS and CDR2 as YFSETQ. The CDR3 bases that were read are TGCGCCAGCAGGCGTACAGCAGAAGAGACC. This codes for CASRRTAEET. From start to end, the CDR3 is CASRRTAEETQYF.

About this clone: The sequence runs out 3 residues before the end of the CDR3; the remainder is reconstructed from the germline J gene. J is TRBJ1-2 and V is TRBV19; 12 bases line up with TRBD1. The V segment lost 1 base and the J segment 0 bases; nucleotides outside the gene matches: 6. CDR3 length: 18 residues. Germline loops: CDR1 LNHDA, CDR2 SQIVND (reference sequence). The CDR3 is CASSIGFGTGGTNYGYTF. The sequenced part of the CDR3 DNA is TGTGCCAGTAGTATAGGGTTCGGGACAGGGGGCACTAACTATGGC. Complete variable domain (other parts from reference TRBV19 and TRBJ1-2): DGGITQSPKYLFRKEGQNVTLSCEQNLNHDAMYWYRQDPGQGLRLIYYSQIVNDFQKGDIAEGYSVSREKKESFPLTVTSAQKNPTAFYLCASSIGFGTGGTNYGYTFGSGTRLTVV.

Remarks on this clone: Sequencing ends 3 residues short of the CDR3 end; the germline J gene provides the rest. The chain has TRBV7-2 and TRBJ1-2; 8 nucleotides align to TRBD1. The germline V gene encodes CDR1 SGHTA and CDR2 FQGNSA. V was pared by 7 bases and J by 5 bases, with 3 bases of the junction left unmatched. The CDR3 has 12 amino acids. The CDR3 sequence: CASIGTGYGYTF. CDR3 DNA (partial): TGTGCCAGCATCGGGACAGGTTATGGC. The entire variable domain, with the rest obtained from reference TRBV7-2 and TRBJ1-2, is as follows: GAGVSQSPSNKVTEKGKDVELRCDPISGHTALYWYRQSLGQGLEFLIYFQGNSAPDKSGLPSDRFSAERTGGSVSTLTIQRTQQEDSAVYLCASIGTGYGYTFGSGTRLTVV.

Concerning this clone: Read coverage stops 3 residues before the CDR3 terminus; the germline J gene supplies the remainder. The chain has TRBV6-1 and TRBJ2-5, with D perhaps TRBD2 (6 bases). The germline V and J ends were trimmed by 0 bases and 2 bases, with 10 bases remaining between them. The CDR3 is made up of 15 amino acids. CDR1 and CDR2 (germline): MNHNS, SASEGT. CDR3 loop: CASSEALGGQETQYF. The CDR3 DNA, read in part, is TGTGCCAGCAGTGAAGCCCTTGGGGGGCAAGAGACC.

Turning to this clone: The read comes to an end 3 residues before the CDR3 does, leaving the germline J gene to fill in the end. The gene calls are TRBV7-8 and TRBJ1-1, with D hard to call. The germline V gene has CDR1 SGHVS and CDR2 FQNEAQ. The CDR3 sequence is 12 residues long. CDR3 residues: CASSLDKGYAFF. CDR3 DNA, as far as it was read: TGTGCCAGCAGCTTAGATAAAGGGTAT.

In regard to this clone: The sequence runs out 3 residues before the end of the CDR3; the remainder is reconstructed from the germline J gene. The chain carries TRBV18 and TRBJ1-4; 7 bases line up with TRBD1. V shed 6 bases, J shed 4 bases, and the junction held 5 bases outside the gene matches. Germline loops: CDR1 KGHSH, CDR2 LQKENI. The CDR3 sequence is 14 residues long. CDR3 DNA (partial): TGTGCCAGCTCCCGGGGACAGATTAATGAAAAA. Its translation is CASSRGQINEK. The full CDR3 protein is CASSRGQINEKLFF.